This T cell receptor (beta chain) came from a study of somatic mutations in cytotoxic T cells in rheumatoid arthritis (dated by TCRdb to 2015 to 2018). Describing the broader study: Sorted V beta1+ cells also underwent TCRB sequencing, and some V beta antibody-stained T-cell populations were flow-sorted at nearly 100% purity on a FACSAria II or Sony SH800. Whether expanded CD8+ T-cell clones in untreated, newly diagnosed rheumatoid arthritis carry somatic mutations was the study question, and clonality was characterized with TCRB deep sequencing. For 65 rheumatoid arthritis patients and 20 healthy controls, TCRB deep sequencing was carried out. Patients and controls did not essentially differ in median age, which was nearly identical between the groups.

Healthy controls were roughly 20 blood donors whose buffy coats were used, with a median age of about 55 years (range 21-70) and around 60% female. CD4+ and CD8+ cells were isolated by positive magnetic bead selection on an AutoMACS, and purity was checked by flow cytometry. Peripheral blood mononuclear cells were isolated by Ficoll-Paque PLUS density gradient separation. DNA from CD4-enriched, CD8-enriched or PBMC samples was extracted using Nucleospin Tissue or Tissue XS kits and then quantified on a Qubit 2.0 fluorometer. Note on this clone: There is no known antigen for this receptor. Within one base of it there is no much larger clone, and no base qualities were kept.

The research as a whole found: In patients, CD8+ clonality rose with age (Spearman r of about 0.53), which was not the case in healthy controls. The finding that TRBV07 was slightly underrepresented in patients was left unadjusted for multiple comparisons. Several identical CD8+ TCRB sequences were found in both blood and synovial fluid, and in about an eighth of the 65 patients the largest CD8+ clone exceeded 20% of CD8+ cells. The antigen targets of the expanded CD8+ clones were unknown, and absence from virus-specific databases did not rule out viral specificity. CD8+ T-cell clonality in rheumatoid arthritis patients was not significantly different from that in age-matched healthy controls.

The immunoSEQ assay was applied to genomic DNA for TCRB CDR3 sequencing. As for how the authors treated the data: Analyses were restricted to productive TCRB rearrangements. Clonality was expressed as a Shannon entropy-based productive clonality index, with each clone defined by a unique TCRB CDR3 sequence. To calculate repertoire overlap between two samples, the template counts of each clone were considered relative to each sample's total templates. A correlation with a Spearman r of about 0.58 was found between V-gene usage by flow cytometry and V-gene usage by TCRB sequencing. TCRdb took this table from immuneACCESS and kept in-frame rearrangements with V and J called. Such tables lack part of the clones; where checked against another copy, unresolved V genes explain under half of the gap, and the rest is unexplained. Clone size and V and J calls were adopted from that table, with D and trimming inferred from the DNA. For this sample the table gives 8,000 to 13,000 clones, of which about four fifths were detected only once. 15% to 20% of the sample goes to the ten largest clones.

Including cysteine and phenylalanine, the CDR3 has 16 amino acids. This entry keeps only the CDR3 DNA: 48 bases, framed from base 1. The germline V gene encodes CDR1 MDHEN and CDR2 SYDVKM. The junction carries 13 bases between V and J, which are trimmed by 5 bases and 0 bases respectively. The sequencing input was CD8+ T cells sorted from blood. The chain joins TRBV28 to TRBJ2-2, and possibly TRBD2, on 7 matching bases. The TCR sequence derives from a woman aged 45-65 years in good health. The CDR3 has the sequence CASSPRGGANTGELFF. At the DNA level, the sequence is TGTGCCAGCAGTCCGAGGGGGGGGGCGAACACCGGGGAGCTGTTTTTT.